The clone carrying this T cell receptor (beta chain) was seen only a few times. The data were obtained in a study of T cells in Graves' hyperthyroidism and ophthalmopathy. Among the patients, aged 18 to 65, hyperthyroidism was newly diagnosed and had lasted under 2 months. Diagnosis relied on clinical symptoms, serum thyroxine and TRAb, thyroid ultrasound and orbital computed tomography. The germline gives CDR1 KGHSH, CDR2 LQKENI. The CDR3 is 15 amino acids. V gave up 4 bases and J gave up 8 bases, with 20 bases separating them. TCR beta CDR3 region amplification was performed from RNA transcripts. First-round RT-PCR with HTBI primers amplified the TCR CDR3 region. TCRdb independently ran MiXCR on the multiplex PCR reads; one entry per CDR3 protein. The sample consists of approximately 370,000 distinct CDR3 sequences, 15% of them appearing once.

The sample taken for sequencing was blood. The clonotype comes from a woman in her twenties or thirties with Graves' hyperthyroidism. This chain links TRBV18 with TRBJ1-2; tentative D call: TRBD1 (6 bases). CDR3 sequence (DNA): TGTGCCAGCTCACTTACAGACAGGTTTTCAGACGGCTACACCTTC. It translates to CASSLTDRFSDGYTF.